The 24 T cell receptor beta chains below all came from one sample that was sequenced in a study of T cells in Graves' hyperthyroidism and ophthalmopathy. TCR beta CDR3 region amplification was performed from RNA transcripts. An initial round of RT-PCR targeting the TCR CDR3 relied on the HTBI primer set. TCRdb redid the calling of the multiplex PCR reads with MiXCR, one entry per CDR3 protein. The sample consists of fewer than 450,000 distinct CDR3 sequences, about 15% of them appearing once. Sequencing was performed on blood. These receptors originate from a woman aged 60-75 years with Graves' ophthalmopathy.

Here the CDR3 DNA reads TGTGCCAGTAGTATTCAGGCGAGCTCCTACGAGCAGTACTTC. Residues: CASSIQASSYEQYF. The V gene is TRBV19, the J gene TRBJ2-7; D not resolved. Deletions cut 3 bases from V and 0 bases from J, with 9 bases between. Germline-derived CDR1 and CDR2 are LNHDA and SQIVND (reference sequence). CDR3 length: 14 residues.

This clonotype was seen many times. The chain combines TRBV28 with TRBJ2-4; 13 bases map to TRBD2. This CDR3 is 18 amino acids long. Germline V CDR1 and CDR2: MDHEN, SYDVKM. V dropped 5 bases and J dropped 1; count of bases not matched to a gene: 8. The CDR3 loop is CASSPGLAGSFAKNIQYF. CDR3 coding DNA: TGTGCCAGCAGTCCGGGACTAGCGGGATCGTTTGCCAAAAACATTCAGTACTTC.

This clonotype showed up just a few times. This sequence joins TRBV24-1 and TRBJ1-2, with D maybe TRBD1 (5 bases). This CDR3 spans 13 amino acids. Per germline, CDR1 KGHDR and CDR2 SFDVKD. The V end was cut by 4 bases, the J end by 5 bases, with 10 bases between. The CDR3 nucleotides are TGTGCCACCAGTGACAGCGGGGCGTATGGCTACACCTTC. Amino acid sequence: CATSDSGAYGYTF.

This clonotype was seen ten or more times. V is TRBV12-3 or TRBV12-4 and J is TRBJ2-2; TRBD1 aligns across 8 bases. The CDR3 totals 17 residues. V trimming: 7 bases; J trimming: 5 bases; junction bases outside the gene matches: 15. Written as DNA, the CDR3 is TGTGCCAGCACCCTCGCCGCCGGGACAGGTGGAACCGGGGAGCTGTTTTTT. It yields the protein CASTLAAGTGGTGELFF.

This clonotype was seen ten or more times. CDR3 loop: CASSYSGDTQYF. DNA for the CDR3: TGTGCCAGCAGTTACTCGGGGGATACGCAGTATTTT. The rearrangement links TRBV6-5 to TRBJ2-3; the D is unclear. Per germline, CDR1 MNHEY and CDR2 SVGAGI. CDR3 length: 12 amino acids. V lost 0 bases, J lost 6 bases, and 4 bases lay in between.

This clonotype has a count of ten or more. The chain recombines TRBV2 with TRBJ1-1, with D possibly matching TRBD1 (6 bases). CDR3 length: 13 amino acids. Trimming stripped 7 bases from V and 7 bases from J, with 16 bases between. Germline V gene lookup returns CDR1 SNHLY and CDR2 FYNNEI. CDR3 sequence reads: CASIKDRTDEAFF. The CDR3 DNA reads as TGTGCCAGCATTAAAGACAGGACAGATGAAGCTTTCTTT.

In its sample, this clonotype was seen many times. The V and J genes are TRBV6-1 and TRBJ2-1; possible D gene TRBD2, 6 bases. From germline, CDR1 is MNHNS and CDR2 SASEGT. CDR3 length: 17 amino acids. V gave up 4 bases and J gave up 8 bases, with 24 bases separating them. Written as DNA, the CDR3 is TGTGCCAGCAGTGGGAGCGGGTGGGGCCGCCGCGGGGATGAGCAGTTCTTC. It translates to CASSGSGWGRRGDEQFF.

This clonotype was counted a few times. The chain employs TRBV14 and TRBJ2-2, with unresolved D. CDR1 SGHDN and CDR2 FVKESK come from the germline V gene. The CDR3 sequence is 14 residues long. Trimming removed 6 bases from V and 2 bases from J, with 10 bases in between. CDR3 sequence reads: CASSQHPNTGELFF. For the CDR3, the DNA is TGTGCCAGCAGTCAACACCCTAACACCGGGGAGCTGTTTTTT. Full variable domain (outside the CDR3, taken from reference TRBV14 and TRBJ2-2): EAGVTQFPSHSVIEKGQTVTLRCDPISGHDNLYWYRRVMGKEIKFLLHFVKESKQDESGMPNNRFLAERTGGTYSTLKVQPAELEDSGVYFCASSQHPNTGELFFGEGSRLTVL.

At least ten counts were recorded for this clonotype. V is TRBV7-9 and J is TRBJ2-7; unclear D gene. Trimming left V 1 base short and J 3 bases short, with 7 bases between. In germline, CDR1 is SEHNR, CDR2 FQNEAQ (reference sequence). This CDR3 is built from 13 residues. The CDR3 nucleotides read TGTGCCAGCAGCTTAGAGTTCGGCTACGAGCAGTACTTC. Amino acids: CASSLEFGYEQYF.

This clonotype was found many times. The chain recombines TRBV7-6 with TRBJ2-6; D uncertain. Germline loops: CDR1 SGHVS, CDR2 FNYEAQ. CDR3 length: 16 amino acids. V lost 1 base, J lost 0 bases, and 7 bases lay in between. DNA for the CDR3: TGTGCCAGCAGCTTAGATGTCCGCTCTGGGGCCAACGTCCTGACTTTC. It is translated as CASSLDVRSGANVLTF.

This clonotype has a count of ten or more. This chain links TRBV20-1 with TRBJ2-7, with TRBD2 identical over 10 bases. The CDR3 spans 14 residues. V trimming: 6 bases; J trimming: 2 bases; junction bases outside the gene matches: 7. Germline V lookup: CDR1 DFQATT, CDR2 SNEGSKA (reference sequence). CDR3 protein: CSAEGTSETYEQYF. The CDR3, as DNA: TGCAGTGCCGAAGGGACTAGCGAAACCTACGAGCAGTACTTC.

This clonotype was counted many times. The V gene is TRBV28, the J gene TRBJ2-7, with 7 bases that match TRBD2. J was trimmed by 7 bases and V by 8 bases; bases with no gene match: 11. The length of the CDR3 is 13 residues. Germline V gene sequence: CDR1 MDHEN, CDR2 SYDVKM. CDR3 sequence (DNA): TGTGCCAGCCGGCTAGCGGCCATCGGAGAGCAGTACTTC. It is translated as CASRLAAIGEQYF.

This clonotype was picked up many times. The chain employs TRBV20-1 and TRBJ2-5; TRBD2 matches 7 bases. This CDR3 has 13 residues. Looked up from germline, CDR1 is DFQATT and CDR2 is SNEGSKA (reference sequence). V gave up 5 bases and J gave up 4 bases; unmatched junction bases: 7. The chain's CDR3 is CSAEASGGETQYF. The CDR3 DNA reads as TGCAGTGCTGAAGCCTCGGGAGGAGAGACCCAGTACTTC.

The J gene is TRBJ1-2, the V gene TRBV2; 8 nucleotides match TRBD1. V dropped 5 bases and J dropped 4; count of bases not matched to a gene: 6. In germline, CDR1 is SNHLY, CDR2 FYNNEI. The CDR3 length is 14 residues. CDR3 DNA sequence: TGTGCCAGCAGTTTACAGGGGGGTCTCTATGGCTACACCTTC. Translated, it gives CASSLQGGLYGYTF.

This clonotype was detected many times. The chain recombines TRBV2 with TRBJ1-2; TRBD1 matches at 8 bases. The CDR3 spans 15 residues. The J segment lost 4 bases and the V segment lost 5 bases, leaving 9 bases of the junction unmatched. Germline values: CDR1 SNHLY, CDR2 FYNNEI. The CDR3 DNA reads TGTGCCAGCAGTTTCGATCGACAGGGGCTCTATGGCTACACCTTC. It encodes CASSFDRQGLYGYTF.

This clonotype has a handful of counts. This rearrangement joins TRBV6-2 or TRBV6-3 to TRBJ2-7, with 11 nucleotides matching TRBD2. The CDR3 extends over 15 amino acids. The germline CDR1 and CDR2 sequences are MNHEY and SVGEGT. After removal of 7 bases from V and 4 bases from J, the junction contained 9 bases not matched to a gene. CDR3 in amino acids: CASTGTSGLEYEQYF. CDR3 DNA sequence: TGTGCCAGCACAGGGACTAGCGGACTAGAGTACGAGCAGTACTTC.

This clonotype has ten or more counts. V and J are TRBV29-1 and TRBJ2-5; 12 bases fit TRBD2. V shed 7 bases and J 4 bases; nucleotides not matched to a gene: 7. The germline V gene encodes CDR1 SQVTM and CDR2 ANQGSEA. The CDR3 runs to 14 residues. The chain's CDR3 is CSAALTSGRETQYF. The CDR3 DNA reads TGCAGCGCTGCCTTGACTAGCGGGAGAGAGACCCAGTACTTC.

The chain couples TRBV15 to TRBJ2-7; TRBD1 is a possible D gene (7 bases). With 1 base removed from V and 6 bases from J, the gap between germline ends came to 10 bases. The germline CDR1 and CDR2 sequences are LNHNV and YYDKDF (reference sequence). This CDR3 contains 13 residues. CDR3 DNA sequence: TGTGCCACCAGCAGAGGTCAGGGGGGCGAGCAGTACTTC. Residues: CATSRGQGGEQYF.

The chain recombines TRBV19 with TRBJ2-3; perhaps D is TRBD1 or TRBD2 (5 bases each). Germline V gene lookup returns CDR1 LNHDA and CDR2 SQIVND (reference sequence). The CDR3 covers 13 residues. The V gene lost 6 bases and the J gene lost 6 bases, with 13 bases spanning the gap. For the CDR3, the DNA is TGTGCCAGTAGCACCGGGGCCCTTGATACGCAGTATTTT. Translating it yields CASSTGALDTQYF.

This clonotype was observed a few times. The chain couples TRBV6-1 to TRBJ1-5, with no clear D. Germline V gives CDR1 MNHNS, CDR2 SASEGT. CDR3 length: 13 amino acids. The V and J ends lost 7 bases and 0 bases respectively, with 7 bases between them. This chain's CDR3 is CASTQNSNQPQHF. The CDR3 bases are TGTGCCAGCACCCAAAATAGCAATCAGCCCCAGCATTTT.

This clonotype was recorded at least ten times. The chain uses TRBV28 and TRBJ2-1; 7 bases are shared with TRBD2. The V gene end was trimmed by 6 bases and the J gene end by 0 bases; junction bases not matched to a gene: 8. This CDR3 has 16 residues. The V gene's germline CDR1 is MDHEN and CDR2 SYDVKM. In DNA form, the CDR3 reads TGTGCCAGCAGCCTACCGAGCGGGAACTCCTACAATGAGCAGTTCTTC. Protein: CASSLPSGNSYNEQFF.

In this sample, this clonotype turned up many times. The CDR3 reads CSAARTGGNEQYF. The CDR3 coding sequence is TGCAGTGCGGCCAGGACAGGGGGTAACGAGCAGTACTTC. The chain carries TRBV20-1 and TRBJ2-7; 10 nucleotides match TRBD1. The J segment lost 5 bases and the V segment lost 6 bases, leaving 7 bases of the junction unmatched. CDR1 and CDR2 from the germline V gene are DFQATT and SNEGSKA (reference sequence). CDR3 length equals 13 residues.

This clonotype showed up just a few times. The genes are TRBV7-3 and TRBJ1-5; D ambiguous. The CDR3 covers 13 residues. V lost 1 base to trimming and J lost 2 bases, with 3 bases between them. Germline lookup yields CDR1 SGHTA and CDR2 FQGTGA. Here the CDR3 reads CASSLSRNQPQHF. The CDR3 DNA reads TGTGCCAGCAGCTTAAGCCGCAATCAGCCCCAGCATTTT.

The chain is built from TRBV20-1 and TRBJ1-5; TRBD1 is a possible D gene (5 bases). Trimming removed 1 base from V and 5 bases from J, with 12 bases in between. The V gene's germline CDR1 is DFQATT and CDR2 SNEGSKA (reference sequence). This CDR3 has 14 residues. CDR3 sequence: CSARAGRGDQPQHF. The CDR3 nucleotides are TGCAGTGCTAGAGCGGGGAGAGGGGATCAGCCCCAGCATTTT.